The next 32 T cell receptor beta chains were all read from a single sample in a study of T-cell reconstitution after alpha-beta-depleted transplantation in children. Preparation of the TCRbeta library used unique molecular identifiers. TCRdb analysed the PCR reads with MiXCR anew, one entry per CDR3 protein. The sample lists under 50,000 distinct CDR3 sequences, around 56% occurring once. Sample: peripheral blood, taken before TCRalphabeta/CD19-depleted stem cell transplant. These receptors all come from a boy less than two years old with SCID, due to receive a stem cell transplant.

The J gene is TRBJ2-5, the V gene TRBV7-3; 7 positions agree with TRBD2. Germline CDR1 SGHTA, CDR2 FQGTGA. The V segment lost 5 bases and the J segment 3 bases; nucleotides outside the gene matches: 3. The CDR3 spans 13 residues. CDR3 amino acids: CASSRRGEETQYF. In DNA, the CDR3 is TGTGCCAGCAGCCGACGGGGGGAAGAGACCCAGTACTTC.

This clonotype has a handful of counts. The V call is TRBV27, the J call TRBJ1-1; D unclear. This CDR3 has 16 amino acids. Germline V gene sequence: CDR1 MNHEY, CDR2 SMNVEV (reference sequence). The ends were cut back, 4 bases at V and 2 bases at J, with 17 bases in the middle. CDR3 coding DNA: TGTGCCAGCAGTTCAATACGGTGGGAGGCCAACACTGAAGCTTTCTTT. This sequence encodes CASSSIRWEANTEAFF.

V and J are TRBV6-4 and TRBJ2-2; 11 bases agree with TRBD2. Germline trimming cut 3 bases from V and 7 bases from J; bases unmatched to any gene: 7. The CDR3 covers 16 residues. Germline-derived CDR1 and CDR2 are MRHNA and SNTAGT. CDR3 DNA: TGTGCCAGCAGTGATGACGGGACTAGCGGCCACGGGGAGCTGTTTTTT. Protein sequence: CASSDDGTSGHGELFF.

This clonotype was seen a handful of times. The chain uses TRBV3-1 and TRBJ2-3; 7 positions match TRBD2. V dropped 6 bases and J dropped 0; count of bases not matched to a gene: 9. Looked up from germline, CDR1 is LGHDT and CDR2 is YNNKEL (reference sequence). This CDR3 is 16 amino acids long. The CDR3 sequence is CASSDWGGESTDTQYF. The CDR3 region has the DNA TGTGCCAGCAGTGACTGGGGGGGGGAAAGCACAGATACGCAGTATTTT.

This clonotype was detected once. The chain has TRBV20-1 and TRBJ2-5; D possibly corresponds to TRBD2 (7 bases). V was trimmed by 3 bases and J by 2 bases, leaving 13 bases between them. The CDR3 runs to 14 residues. Germline V lookup: CDR1 DFQATT, CDR2 SNEGSKA (reference sequence). In nucleotides, the CDR3 is TGCAGTGCTAGGGCAGGGGAGGGTCAAGAGACCCAGTACTTC. This gives the protein CSARAGEGQETQYF.

This rearrangement joins TRBV5-6 to TRBJ2-5, with a weak D call TRBD2 (6 bases). This CDR3 is built from 13 residues. V shed 0 bases and J shed 5 bases, with 8 bases lying between them. Germline V gene lookup returns CDR1 SGHDT and CDR2 YYEEEE. CDR3 protein: CASSLVAGETQYF. As DNA, the CDR3 is TGTGCCAGCAGCTTGGTGGCGGGGGAGACCCAGTACTTC.

CDR3 loop: CASSTGTGANYGYTF. CDR3 coding DNA: TGTGCCAGCAGCACCGGGACAGGGGCTAACTATGGCTACACCTTC. This chain uses TRBV5-5 with TRBJ1-2; TRBD1 agrees at 10 bases. The CDR3 sequence is 15 residues long. CDR1 is SGHKS and CDR2 is YYEKEE in the germline V gene (reference sequence). With V trimmed by 4 bases and J by 0 bases, 3 bases remained unmatched.

The chain joins TRBV29-1 to TRBJ1-1, with D maybe TRBD1 (6 bases). The CDR3 spans 14 residues. Per the germline V gene, CDR1 is SQVTM and CDR2 is ANQGSEA. V gave up 6 bases and J gave up 0 bases, with 14 bases separating them. CDR3 coding DNA: TGCAGCGTGCCCGGACAGCCCATGAACACTGAAGCTTTCTTT. Protein sequence: CSVPGQPMNTEAFF.

The chain combines TRBV2 with TRBJ2-2, with 14 bases matching TRBD2. From germline, CDR1 is SNHLY and CDR2 FYNNEI. With 6 bases clipped from V and 6 bases from J, the junction kept 3 bases outside the gene matches. The CDR3 runs to 15 residues. CDR3 sequence: CASSVGLAGAGELFF. CDR3 DNA: TGTGCCAGCAGCGTGGGACTAGCGGGGGCCGGGGAGCTGTTTTTT.

On this clonotype: One junction end disagrees with the germline gene, perhaps due to a read error. The chain links TRBV10-3 to TRBJ2-2, with 8 bases matching TRBD2. There are 14 residues in the CDR3. The V gene's germline CDR1 is ENHRY and CDR2 SYGVKD. CDR3 in amino acids: CAIGDSGNAGELFF. CDR3 DNA sequence: TGTGCCATCGGGGATAGCGGGAACGCCGGGGAGCTGTTTTTT.

The chain recombines TRBV7-8 with TRBJ2-7; D possibly corresponds to TRBD2 (6 bases). The CDR3 contains 17 residues. V was pared by 4 bases and J by 2 bases, with 21 bases between. Germline CDR1 reads SGHVS; CDR2 reads FQNEAQ. The CDR3 here is CASSSAARGDLPYEQYF. CDR3 nucleotide sequence: TGTGCCAGCAGCTCGGCGGCGCGGGGTGATCTCCCCTACGAGCAGTACTTC.

This clonotype was counted only a few times. V gene TRBV5-5 combines with J gene TRBJ2-1; D may be TRBD1 (6 bases). V was cut by 0 bases and J by 10 bases, with 14 bases left in between. This CDR3 spans 14 amino acids. Germline loops: CDR1 SGHKS, CDR2 YYEKEE (reference sequence). CDR3 sequence (DNA): TGTGCCAGCAGCTTGGGGCCAACTCAGGGGGAGCAGTTCTTC. This gives the protein CASSLGPTQGEQFF.

This clonotype is a singleton in its sample. The CDR3 nucleotides are TGCAGTGCTAGAAGTCTAGCGGGGGGACCCTACAATGAGCAGTTCTTC. It specifies CSARSLAGGPYNEQFF. The chain recombines TRBV20-1 with TRBJ2-1; 11 positions match TRBD2. V lost 2 bases to trimming and J lost 2 bases; unmatched junction nucleotides: 5. The CDR3 totals 16 residues. Germline V lookup: CDR1 DFQATT, CDR2 SNEGSKA (reference sequence).

This clonotype was seen a few times. The gene calls are TRBV2 and TRBJ1-5, with D unresolved. From germline, CDR1 is SNHLY and CDR2 FYNNEI. The CDR3 contains 13 residues. V was shortened by 2 bases and J by 0 bases, with 2 bases between the two germline ends. The CDR3 DNA reads as TGTGCCAGCAGTGAACTTAGCAATCAGCCCCAGCATTTT. It specifies CASSELSNQPQHF.

The chain uses TRBV7-8 and TRBJ1-2; D perhaps matches TRBD1 (6 bases). Germline loops: CDR1 SGHVS, CDR2 FQNEAQ. The V end was cut by 5 bases, the J end by 0 bases, with 16 bases between. The length of the CDR3 is 16 residues. Written as DNA, the CDR3 is TGTGCCAGCAGCCAAACCAGGGGTATCACTAACTATGGCTACACCTTC. This translates into CASSQTRGITNYGYTF.

The chain has TRBV24-1 and TRBJ2-2, with D possibly matching TRBD2 (6 bases). Deletions cut 4 bases from V and 7 bases from J, with 15 bases between. Germline V lookup: CDR1 KGHDR, CDR2 SFDVKD. The CDR3 spans 15 residues. The CDR3 coding sequence is TGTGCCACCAGTGAGAATGGGGGAGCGGGCGGGGAGCTGTTTTTT. Its protein product is CATSENGGAGGELFF.

This clonotype was seen only a few times. This chain joins TRBV7-2 and TRBJ2-7, with 11 bases fitting TRBD1. The germline CDR1 and CDR2 sequences are SGHTA and FQGNSA. This CDR3 has 15 amino acids. With 5 bases clipped from V and 4 bases from J, the junction kept 7 bases outside the gene matches. In DNA, the CDR3 is TGTGCCAGCAGCCCTGGGACAGGGGGGAGGTACGAGCAGTACTTC. It is translated as CASSPGTGGRYEQYF.

The V call is TRBV20-1, the J call TRBJ1-6; possible D gene TRBD1, 6 bases. The V gene lost 0 bases and the J gene lost 6 bases, with 18 bases spanning the gap. CDR3 length: 17 amino acids. CDR1 and CDR2 from the germline V gene are DFQATT and SNEGSKA (reference sequence). The CDR3 region has the DNA TGCAGTGCTAGAGATCTGGGCGCCGGGACATCTAATTCACCCCTCCACTTT. Translating it yields CSARDLGAGTSNSPLHF.

This clonotype was seen a handful of times. The chain joins TRBV27 to TRBJ2-5; either TRBD1 or TRBD2 may fit D (6 bases each). The CDR3 runs 13 residues. V lost 6 bases and J 2 bases, leaving 10 bases between the germline ends. CDR1 MNHEY and CDR2 SMNVEV come from the germline V gene (reference sequence). As DNA, the CDR3 is TGTGCCAGCAGGCCGGGGGCACAAGAGACCCAGTACTTC. Protein product: CASRPGAQETQYF.

Here the CDR3 reads CASNLTFPGGATIGNQPQHF. CDR3 coding DNA: TGTGCCAGCAACCTCACATTCCCAGGGGGCGCAACAATAGGCAATCAGCCCCAGCATTTT. The chain carries TRBV25-1 and TRBJ1-5, with 8 bases aligning to TRBD1. This CDR3 is built from 20 residues. The germline gives CDR1 MGHDK, CDR2 SYGVNS. V shed 7 bases, J shed 2 bases, and the junction held 22 bases outside the gene matches.

This rearrangement joins TRBV7-8 to TRBJ2-3, with D maybe TRBD2 (6 bases). The CDR3 has 17 residues. Germline CDR1 reads SGHVS; CDR2 reads FQNEAQ. Trimming removed 5 bases from V and 0 bases from J, with 18 bases in between. Written as DNA, the CDR3 is TGTGCCAGCAGCCGCGGGGCTAGGGTCACTAGCACAGATACGCAGTATTTT. This codes for CASSRGARVTSTDTQYF.

The chain recombines TRBV7-6 with TRBJ2-3, with 8 nucleotides matching TRBD2. Germline V gene sequence: CDR1 SGHVS, CDR2 FNYEAQ. The CDR3 runs to 17 residues. Unmatched junction bases numbered 8, after V lost 0 bases and J lost 3 bases. CDR3 nucleotide sequence: TGTGCCAGCAGCTTAGCTATGGCGGGGGGCCTAACAGATACGCAGTATTTT. Translation gives CASSLAMAGGLTDTQYF. Full variable domain (remainder filled in from reference TRBV7-6 and TRBJ2-3): GAGVSQSPRYKVTKRGQDVALRCDPISGHVSLYWYRQALGQGPEFLTYFNYEAQQDKSGLPNDRFSAERPEGSISTLTIQRTEQRDSAMYRCASSLAMAGGLTDTQYFGPGTRLTVL.

J is TRBJ2-7 and V is TRBV13; 7 positions match TRBD1. The CDR3 extends over 14 amino acids. CDR1 PRHDT and CDR2 FYEKMQ come from the germline V gene (reference sequence). J was trimmed by 2 bases and V by 4 bases; bases with no gene match: 5. In nucleotides, the CDR3 is TGTGCCAGCAGCTCTGGACAGGATGCCTACGAGCAGTACTTC. It codes for CASSSGQDAYEQYF.

This clonotype appeared a few times. The chain joins TRBV7-2 to TRBJ1-2; TRBD1 is a possible D gene (5 bases). Trimming cost V 3 bases and J 2 bases, with 13 bases left between them. Germline V gene lookup returns CDR1 SGHTA and CDR2 FQGNSA. The CDR3 runs to 15 residues. CDR3 bases: TGTGCCAGCAGCTTTCTTCCGTCAGGGAACTATGGCTACACCTTC. Translating gives CASSFLPSGNYGYTF.

This clonotype has more than one count but fewer than ten. The V call is TRBV18, the J call TRBJ2-1; no firm D call. Trimming took off 2 bases at V and 2 bases at J, with 7 bases between the two ends. Per the germline V gene, CDR1 is KGHSH and CDR2 is LQKENI. The CDR3 consists of 14 residues. CDR3 DNA sequence: TGTGCCAGCTCACCAGGATTCCCCTACAATGAGCAGTTCTTC. Translated, it gives CASSPGFPYNEQFF.

The chain couples TRBV5-1 to TRBJ2-5, with 12 bases identical to TRBD1. Germline assignment: CDR1 SGHRS and CDR2 YFSETQ. The trim removed 4 bases at V and 3 bases at J, leaving 4 bases unmatched. This CDR3 comprises 15 residues. CDR3 in amino acids: CASSRGQGAEETQYF. The CDR3 DNA sequence: TGCGCCAGCAGCAGGGGACAGGGGGCTGAAGAGACCCAGTACTTC.

The genes are TRBV7-2 and TRBJ2-5, with no clear D. The CDR3 runs 14 residues. V lost 4 bases, J lost 1 base, and 10 bases lay in between. CDR1 SGHTA and CDR2 FQGNSA come from the germline V gene. CDR3 region: CASSSRVFQETQYF. The DNA of the CDR3 is TGTGCCAGCAGCTCCCGAGTTTTCCAAGAGACCCAGTACTTC.

The chain is built from TRBV20-1 and TRBJ1-6; 7 bases line up with TRBD1. The junction had 4 bases not matched to a gene; V was cut back by 0 bases and J by 2 bases. Germline V lookup: CDR1 DFQATT, CDR2 SNEGSKA (reference sequence). This CDR3 spans 16 amino acids. CDR3 region: CSARDPGQAYNSPLHF. CDR3 bases: TGCAGTGCTAGAGATCCCGGACAGGCCTATAATTCACCCCTCCACTTT.

The DNA of the CDR3 is TGTGCCAGCAGTTATTATCAGATGAGGGGCGAGCAGTACTTC. It encodes CASSYYQMRGEQYF. This chain joins TRBV6-5 and TRBJ2-7, with D perhaps matching TRBD1 or TRBD2 (5 bases each). With 3 bases removed from V and 6 bases from J, the gap between germline ends came to 15 bases. This CDR3 is 14 amino acids long. The germline V gene has CDR1 MNHEY and CDR2 SVGAGI.

The CDR3 DNA follows: TGCAGCTCCGGACAGGGGGCAGATACGCAGTATTTT. Translating gives CSSGQGADTQYF. The chain has TRBV29-1 and TRBJ2-3, with 10 bases that match TRBD1. J gave up 4 bases and V 8 bases, and 3 bases lay outside the gene matches. CDR3 size: 12 residues. Germline V lookup: CDR1 SQVTM, CDR2 ANQGSEA.

This clonotype showed up just once. The chain uses TRBV6-1 and TRBJ2-1, with 14 positions matching TRBD2. CDR3 length: 15 amino acids. Germline trimming cut 6 bases from V and 8 bases from J; bases unmatched to any gene: 6. The germline V gene has CDR1 MNHNS and CDR2 SASEGT. CDR3 nucleotides: TGTGCCAGCAGCCGGACTAGCGGGGGGACGGATGAGCAGTTCTTC. Its translation: CASSRTSGGTDEQFF.

The genes are TRBV20-1 and TRBJ2-3; 9 bases match TRBD2. In germline, CDR1 is DFQATT, CDR2 SNEGSKA (reference sequence). This CDR3 region has 14 residues. Germline trimming cut 5 bases from V and 1 base from J; bases unmatched to any gene: 4. The CDR3: CSAEIAGGTDTQYF. The DNA for the CDR3 is TGCAGTGCTGAAATAGCGGGGGGCACAGATACGCAGTATTTT.